This TCR beta chain is from a study of blood T cell repertoires in COVID-19. Per the original methods: Estimation of nucleated cell counts was performed using reference gene primer amplification. Clones were sequenced by immunoSEQ multiplex PCR, and TCRdb holds only the in-frame ones, with some missing. V and J calls and clone size are given by that table; D and trimming were obtained from the DNA. The repertoire holds about 130,000 clones, approximately 90% seen once, with about 17% in the top ten. CDR3 size: 15 residues. V dropped 2 bases and J dropped 2; count of bases not matched to a gene: 2. CDR1 is SGHTS and CDR2 is YDEGEE in the germline V gene.

Source material: peripheral blood. The TCR originated in a man aged 50 to 60 with active or convalescent COVID-19. The chain links TRBV5-8 to TRBJ1-3; 9 nucleotides match TRBD1. The CDR3 region is CASSFRQGAGNTIYF. CDR3 in DNA: TGTGCCAGCAGCTTCCGACAGGGGGCTGGAAACACCATATATTTT.